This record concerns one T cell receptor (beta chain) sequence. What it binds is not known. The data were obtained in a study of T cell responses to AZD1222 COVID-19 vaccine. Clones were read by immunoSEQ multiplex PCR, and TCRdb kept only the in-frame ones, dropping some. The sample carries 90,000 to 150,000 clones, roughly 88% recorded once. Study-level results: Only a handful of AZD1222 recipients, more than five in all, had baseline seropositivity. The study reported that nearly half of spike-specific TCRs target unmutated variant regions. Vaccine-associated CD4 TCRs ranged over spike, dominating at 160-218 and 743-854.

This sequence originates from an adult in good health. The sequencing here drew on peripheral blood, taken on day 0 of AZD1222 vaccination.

The CDR3 protein is CASSERLDEETQYF. Written as DNA, the CDR3 is TGTGCCAGCAGTGAAAGGCTGGACGAAGAGACCCAGTACTTC. V usage is TRBV6-1 and J usage is TRBJ2-5; D is unclear. The V end lost 2 bases, the J end lost 3 bases, and 10 bases lay between the germline ends. The CDR3 spans 14 residues. CDR1 is MNHNS and CDR2 is SASEGT in the germline V gene.